The clone carrying this T cell receptor (beta chain) was detected ten times or more. As yet, its antigen is unknown. This CDR3 has 16 residues. Germline CDR1 SGHRS, CDR2 YFSETQ. Trimming pared 1 base from V and 0 bases from J, leaving 11 bases between. The data are from a study of early T cells in non-severe SARS-CoV-2 infection. Study summary: The authors sequenced bulk RNA from unsorted whole blood, leaving chains unpaired. Study results and limitations: Matching against VDJdb likely underestimated virus-specific expansions, favoring anti-spike CD8.

As part of library construction, unique molecular identifiers were attached to individual cDNA molecules. TCRdb ran MiXCR on the 5' RACE reads and lists one entry per CDR3 protein. The repertoire holds 75,000 to 80,000 distinct CDR3 sequences, approximately 10% seen once, with about 11% in the top ten. The sample in question was whole blood, obtained at baseline. The chain uses TRBV5-1 and TRBJ2-1; D gene uncertain. This TCR was recovered from an adult who was a healthcare worker with PCR-confirmed SARS-CoV-2 infection or an uninfected control (not recorded which). The CDR3 DNA is TGCGCCAGCAGCTTGTTAGGGCCTAGCTCCTACAATGAGCAGTTCTTC. Its protein product is CASSLLGPSSYNEQFF. Filled out from reference TRBV5-1 and TRBJ2-1, the complete variable domain reads KAGVTQTPRYLIKTRGQQVTLSCSPISGHRSVSWYQQTPGQGLQFLFEYFSETQRNKGNFPGRFSGRQFSNSRSEMNVSTLELGDSALYLCASSLLGPSSYNEQFFGPGTRLTVL.